Presented here are 5 T cell receptor beta chains from one specimen sequenced in a study of read filtering for tumor transcriptome and immune sequencing. This library used about 360 ng RNA and molecular barcoded adaptors spanning alpha/delta and beta/gamma chains. One entry per CDR3 protein, called by TCRdb with MiXCR from the reads. The sample contains approximately 45,000 distinct CDR3 sequences, around 21% of which appear only once. What was sequenced was a population of CD138-negative cells sorted from bone marrow. The source is a donor aged 40 or over with multiple myeloma.

The genes are TRBV19 and TRBJ1-5, with D tentatively TRBD1 (5 bases). In germline, CDR1 is LNHDA, CDR2 SQIVND (reference sequence). Trimming removed 8 bases at V and 1 base at J, with 12 bases between. This CDR3 region has 14 residues. The DNA of the CDR3 is TGTGCCAGTTCCGCCGGGGGAAGCAATCAGCCCCAGCATTTT. This sequence encodes CASSAGGSNQPQHF.

This clonotype was seen more than once but under ten times. A much more abundant neighbour one base away suggests this may be a read error. The CDR3 does not close with the conserved phenylalanine or tryptophan, likely indicating a read error. The chain carries TRBV28 and TRBJ2-7; D remains unclear. Germline CDR1 reads MDHEN; CDR2 reads SYDVKM. The CDR3 contains 12 residues. The V and J ends lost 4 bases and 6 bases respectively, with 10 bases between them. CDR3 DNA: TGTGCCAGCAGTTCCTCGTTTGCCGAGCAGTACCTC. Protein sequence: CASSSSFAEQYL.

In its sample, this clonotype was seen many times. This chain links TRBV28 with TRBJ2-7, with 8 bases matching TRBD1. V lost 5 bases to trimming and J lost 2 bases; unmatched junction nucleotides: 5. This CDR3 is 14 amino acids long. Germline V gene data show CDR1 as MDHEN and CDR2 as SYDVKM. The CDR3 loop reads CASSARTGTYEQYF. The CDR3 DNA is TGTGCCAGCAGTGCCCGGACAGGGACCTACGAGCAGTACTTC.

Sample share makes this clonotype medium-sized. V is TRBV28 and J is TRBJ2-1, with D perhaps matching TRBD1 (6 bases). The CDR3 is 14 residues long. CDR1 is MDHEN and CDR2 is SYDVKM in the germline V gene. Trimming pared 4 bases from V and 8 bases from J, leaving 15 bases between. The CDR3 coding sequence is TGTGCCAGCAGTTCCAATGCAGGGGATGATGAGCAGTTCTTC. As protein: CASSSNAGDDEQFF.

The table lists this clonotype with many counts. V gene TRBV9 combines with J gene TRBJ2-1; tentative D call: TRBD1 (6 bases). This CDR3 has 15 amino acids. The ends were cut back, 4 bases at V and 1 base at J, with 12 bases in the middle. Looked up from germline, CDR1 is SGDLS and CDR2 is YYNGEE. The CDR3 region is CASSLSDRSYNEQFF. In DNA, the CDR3 is TGTGCCAGCAGCCTCTCAGACAGGTCCTACAATGAGCAGTTCTTC. The full variable domain, with the rest looked up from reference TRBV9 and TRBJ2-1, is DSGVTQTPKHLITATGQRVTLRCSPRSGDLSVYWYQQSLDQGLQFLIQYYNGEERAKGNILERFSAQQFPDLHSELNLSSLELGDSALYFCASSLSDRSYNEQFFGPGTRLTVL.